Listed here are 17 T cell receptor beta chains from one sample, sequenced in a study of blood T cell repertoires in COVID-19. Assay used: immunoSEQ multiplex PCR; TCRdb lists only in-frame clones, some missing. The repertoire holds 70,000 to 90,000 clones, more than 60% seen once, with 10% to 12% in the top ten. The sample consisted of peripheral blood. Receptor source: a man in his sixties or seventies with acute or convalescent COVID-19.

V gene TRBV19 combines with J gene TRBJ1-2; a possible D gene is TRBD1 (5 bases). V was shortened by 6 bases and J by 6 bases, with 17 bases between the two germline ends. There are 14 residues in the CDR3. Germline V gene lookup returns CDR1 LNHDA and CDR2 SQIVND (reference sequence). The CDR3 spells CASRTRQSLDGYTF. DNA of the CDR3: TGTGCCAGTAGGACCCGACAGAGCCTTGATGGCTACACCTTC.

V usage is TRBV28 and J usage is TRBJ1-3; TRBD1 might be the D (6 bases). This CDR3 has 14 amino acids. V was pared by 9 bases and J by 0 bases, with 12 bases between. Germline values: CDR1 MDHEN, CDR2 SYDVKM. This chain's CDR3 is CASARGSSGNTIYF. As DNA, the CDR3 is TGTGCCAGTGCTAGGGGGTCCTCTGGAAACACCATATATTTT.

This CDR3 is CASSPGLGSTEAFF. The CDR3, as DNA: TGCGCCAGCAGCCCCGGACTTGGATCAACTGAAGCTTTCTTT. The chain links TRBV5-1 to TRBJ1-1; no clear D. CDR1 and CDR2 from the germline V gene are SGHRS and YFSETQ. The CDR3 length is 14 residues. The V end was cut by 4 bases, the J end by 5 bases, with 15 bases between.

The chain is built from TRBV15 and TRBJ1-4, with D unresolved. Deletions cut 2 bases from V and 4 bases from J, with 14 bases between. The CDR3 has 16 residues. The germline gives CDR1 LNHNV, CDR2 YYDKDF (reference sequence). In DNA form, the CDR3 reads TGTGCCACCAGCAGACCTCTAACAGCCCTTAATGAAAAACTGTTTTTT. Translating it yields CATSRPLTALNEKLFF.

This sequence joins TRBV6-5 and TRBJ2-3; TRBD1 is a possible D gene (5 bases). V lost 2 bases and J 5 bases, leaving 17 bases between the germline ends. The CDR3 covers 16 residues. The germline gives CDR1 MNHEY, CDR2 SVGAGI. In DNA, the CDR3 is TGTGCCAGCAGTTACGCGATTGGGCTGGGGCAAGATACGCAGTATTTT. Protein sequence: CASSYAIGLGQDTQYF.

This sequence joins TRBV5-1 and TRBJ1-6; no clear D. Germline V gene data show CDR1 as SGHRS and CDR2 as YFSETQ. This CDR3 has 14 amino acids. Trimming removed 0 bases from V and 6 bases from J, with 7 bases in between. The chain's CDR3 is CASSLGQRNSPLHF. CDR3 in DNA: TGCGCCAGCAGCTTGGGGCAGCGTAATTCACCCCTCCACTTT. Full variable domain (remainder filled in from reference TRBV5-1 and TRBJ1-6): KAGVTQTPRYLIKTRGQQVTLSCSPISGHRSVSWYQQTPGQGLQFLFEYFSETQRNKGNFPGRFSGRQFSNSRSEMNVSTLELGDSALYLCASSLGQRNSPLHFGNGTRLTVT.

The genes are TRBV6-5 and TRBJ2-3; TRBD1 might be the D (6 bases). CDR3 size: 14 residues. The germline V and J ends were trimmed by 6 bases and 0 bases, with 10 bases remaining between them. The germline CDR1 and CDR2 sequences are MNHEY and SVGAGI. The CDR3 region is CASSPRGSTDTQYF. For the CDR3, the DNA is TGTGCCAGCAGCCCCAGGGGAAGCACAGATACGCAGTATTTT.

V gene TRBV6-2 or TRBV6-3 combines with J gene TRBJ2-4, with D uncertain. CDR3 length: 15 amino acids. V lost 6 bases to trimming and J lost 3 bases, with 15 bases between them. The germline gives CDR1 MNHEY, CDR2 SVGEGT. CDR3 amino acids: CASSRDRLDKNIQYF. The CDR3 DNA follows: TGTGCCAGCAGCCGAGACCGACTCGACAAAAACATTCAGTACTTC.

Here the CDR3 DNA reads TGTGCCAGCAGTTCTCAGGGGGGCGAGCAGCCCCAGCATTTT. Protein sequence: CASSSQGGEQPQHF. The V call is TRBV27, the J call TRBJ1-5, with 7 positions matching TRBD1. Germline CDR1 MNHEY, CDR2 SMNVEV (reference sequence). The trim removed 4 bases at V and 7 bases at J, leaving 7 bases unmatched. This CDR3 is 14 amino acids long.

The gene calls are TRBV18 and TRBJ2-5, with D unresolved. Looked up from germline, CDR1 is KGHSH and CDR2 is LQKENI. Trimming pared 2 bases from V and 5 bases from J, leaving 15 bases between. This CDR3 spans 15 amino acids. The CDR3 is CASSPTRPGWETQYF. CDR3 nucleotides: TGTGCCAGCTCACCAACCCGGCCCGGGTGGGAGACCCAGTACTTC.

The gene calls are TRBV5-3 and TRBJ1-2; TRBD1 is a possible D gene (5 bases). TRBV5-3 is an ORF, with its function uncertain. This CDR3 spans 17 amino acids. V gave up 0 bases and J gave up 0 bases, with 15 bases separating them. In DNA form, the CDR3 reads TGTGCCAGAAGCTTGGCGGACATGGGATCAGCTAACTATGGCTACACCTTC. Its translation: CARSLADMGSANYGYTF.

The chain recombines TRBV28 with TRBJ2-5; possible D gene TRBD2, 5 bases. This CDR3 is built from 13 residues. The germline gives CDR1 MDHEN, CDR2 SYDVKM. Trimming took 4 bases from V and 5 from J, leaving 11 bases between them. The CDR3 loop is CASSWRGRETQYF. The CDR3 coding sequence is TGTGCCAGCAGTTGGCGCGGGCGGGAGACCCAGTACTTC.

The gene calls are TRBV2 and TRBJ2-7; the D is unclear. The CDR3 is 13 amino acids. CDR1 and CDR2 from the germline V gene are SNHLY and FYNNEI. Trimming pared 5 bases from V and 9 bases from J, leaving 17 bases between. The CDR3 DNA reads TGTGCCAGCAGTTTGGAAACCCGAGGTGTGCAGTACGTC. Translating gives CASSLETRGVQYV.

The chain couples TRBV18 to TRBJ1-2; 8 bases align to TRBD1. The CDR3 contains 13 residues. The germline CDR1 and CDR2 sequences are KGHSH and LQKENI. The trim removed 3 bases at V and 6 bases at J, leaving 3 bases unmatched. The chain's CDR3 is CASSPQTGDGYTF. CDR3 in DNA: TGTGCCAGCTCACCCCAGACAGGGGATGGCTACACCTTC.

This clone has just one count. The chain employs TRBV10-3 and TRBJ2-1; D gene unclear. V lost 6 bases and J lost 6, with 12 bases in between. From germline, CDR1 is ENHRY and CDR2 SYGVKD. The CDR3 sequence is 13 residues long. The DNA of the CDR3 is TGTGCCATCAGCCGCCCCGGCGGCAATGAGCAGTTCTTC. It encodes CAISRPGGNEQFF.

The CDR3 bases are TGTGCCAGCAGCCAAGCAGGGGACGCCTACGAGCAGTACTTC. It is translated as CASSQAGDAYEQYF. The chain couples TRBV3-1 (or the pseudogene TRBV3-2) to TRBJ2-7, with D maybe TRBD1 (6 bases). Trimming pared 1 base from V and 2 bases from J, leaving 9 bases between. Looked up from germline, CDR1 is LGHDT and CDR2 is YNNKEL (reference sequence). The CDR3 sequence is 14 residues long.

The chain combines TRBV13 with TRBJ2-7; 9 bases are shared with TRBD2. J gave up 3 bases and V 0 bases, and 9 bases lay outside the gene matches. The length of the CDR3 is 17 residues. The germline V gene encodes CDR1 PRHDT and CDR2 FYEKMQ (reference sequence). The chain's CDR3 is CASSLGLGGGAVYEQYF. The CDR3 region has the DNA TGTGCCAGCAGCTTAGGCCTGGGCGGGGGGGCCGTCTACGAGCAGTACTTC.